This T cell receptor beta chain was recorded in a study of blood T cell repertoires in COVID-19. The length of the CDR3 is 14 residues. The V gene lost 4 bases and the J gene lost 4 bases, with 14 bases spanning the gap. The germline V gene encodes CDR1 SGHNT and CDR2 YYREEE (reference sequence). Assay: immunoSEQ multiplex PCR; the TCRdb copy retains only in-frame clones and omits some. The table lists about 310,000 clones, around 90% of them singletons, with approximately 4.5% in the top ten. The sequence derives from a woman younger than 30 with acute COVID-19. The chain is built from TRBV5-4 and TRBJ2-5; D might be TRBD2 (6 bases). The specimen sequenced was PBMCs or T cells enriched from blood (not recorded which). The CDR3 sequence: CASSPGGVRETQYF. Written as DNA, the CDR3 is TGTGCCAGCAGCCCCGGCGGGGTTCGAGAGACCCAGTACTTC.